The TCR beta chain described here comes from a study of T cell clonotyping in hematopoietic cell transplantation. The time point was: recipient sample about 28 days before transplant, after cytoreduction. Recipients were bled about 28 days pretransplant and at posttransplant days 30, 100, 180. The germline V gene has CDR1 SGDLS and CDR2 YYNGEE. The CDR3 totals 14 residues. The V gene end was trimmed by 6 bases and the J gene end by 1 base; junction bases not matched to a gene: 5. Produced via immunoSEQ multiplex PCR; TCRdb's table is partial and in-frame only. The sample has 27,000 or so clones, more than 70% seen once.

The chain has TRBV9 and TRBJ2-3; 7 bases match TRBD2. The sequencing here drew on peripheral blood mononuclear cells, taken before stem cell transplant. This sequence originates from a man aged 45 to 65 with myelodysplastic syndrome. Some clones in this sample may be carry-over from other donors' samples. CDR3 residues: CASTGLVRTDTQYF. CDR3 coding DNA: TGTGCCAGCACCGGACTAGTCCGCACAGATACGCAGTATTTT.